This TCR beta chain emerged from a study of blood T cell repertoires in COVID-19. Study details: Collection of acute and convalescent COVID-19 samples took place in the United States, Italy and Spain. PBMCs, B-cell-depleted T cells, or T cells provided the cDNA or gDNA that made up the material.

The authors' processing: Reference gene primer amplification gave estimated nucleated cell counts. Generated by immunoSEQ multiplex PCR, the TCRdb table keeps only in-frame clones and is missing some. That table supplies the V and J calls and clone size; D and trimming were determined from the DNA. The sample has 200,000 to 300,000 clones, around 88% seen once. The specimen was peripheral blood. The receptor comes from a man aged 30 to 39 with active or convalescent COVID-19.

The DNA of the CDR3 is TGTGCCAGCAGCTTGGGGGGACTGGGCCGTGGTCGTGAGCAGTTCTTC. This sequence encodes CASSLGGLGRGREQFF. The chain joins TRBV7-3 to TRBJ2-1; TRBD2 is a possible D gene (6 bases). This CDR3 comprises 16 residues. Germline values: CDR1 SGHTA, CDR2 FQGTGA. V lost 3 bases, J lost 9 bases, and 21 bases lay in between.